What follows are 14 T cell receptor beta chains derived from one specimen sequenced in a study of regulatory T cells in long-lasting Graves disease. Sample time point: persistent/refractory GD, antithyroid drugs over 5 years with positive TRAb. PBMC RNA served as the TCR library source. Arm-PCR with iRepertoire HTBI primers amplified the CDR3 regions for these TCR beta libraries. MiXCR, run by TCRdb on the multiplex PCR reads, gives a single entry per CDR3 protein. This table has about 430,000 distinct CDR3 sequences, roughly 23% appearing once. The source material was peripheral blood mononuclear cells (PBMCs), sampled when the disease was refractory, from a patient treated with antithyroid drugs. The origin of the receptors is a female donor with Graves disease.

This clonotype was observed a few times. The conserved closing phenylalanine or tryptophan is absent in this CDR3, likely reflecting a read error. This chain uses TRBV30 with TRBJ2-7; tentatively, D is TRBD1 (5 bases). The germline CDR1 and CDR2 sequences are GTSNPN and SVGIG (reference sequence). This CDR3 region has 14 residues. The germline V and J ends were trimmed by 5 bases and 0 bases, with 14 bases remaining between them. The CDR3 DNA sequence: TGTGCCTGGCGGCAGGGTTCGAGCTCCTACGAGCAGTACCTC. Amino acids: CAWRQGSSSYEQYL.

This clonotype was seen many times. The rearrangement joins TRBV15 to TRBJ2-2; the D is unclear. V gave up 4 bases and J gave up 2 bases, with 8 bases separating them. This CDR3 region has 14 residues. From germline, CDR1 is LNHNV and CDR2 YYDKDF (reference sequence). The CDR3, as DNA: TGTGCCACCAGCACGAGATTCAACACCGGGGAGCTGTTTTTT. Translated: CATSTRFNTGELFF.

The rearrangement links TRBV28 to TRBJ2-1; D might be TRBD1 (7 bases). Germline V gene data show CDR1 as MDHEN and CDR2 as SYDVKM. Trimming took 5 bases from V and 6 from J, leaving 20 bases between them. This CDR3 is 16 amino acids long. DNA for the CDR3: TGTGCCAGCAGTCTTTCAGGGGGACTGAAAATCAATGAGCAGTTCTTC. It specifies CASSLSGGLKINEQFF. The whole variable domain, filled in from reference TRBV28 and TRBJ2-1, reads DVKVTQSSRYLVKRTGEKVFLECVQDMDHENMFWYRQDPGLGLRLIYFSYDVKMKEKGDIPEGYSVSREKKERFSLILESASTNQTSMYLCASSLSGGLKINEQFFGPGTRLTVL.

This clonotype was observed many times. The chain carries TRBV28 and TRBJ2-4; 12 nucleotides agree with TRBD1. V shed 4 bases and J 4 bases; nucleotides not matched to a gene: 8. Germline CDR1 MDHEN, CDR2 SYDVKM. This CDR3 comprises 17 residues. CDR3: CASSSSGTGGWKNIQYF. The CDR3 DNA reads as TGTGCCAGCAGTTCCTCCGGGACAGGGGGCTGGAAAAACATTCAGTACTTC.

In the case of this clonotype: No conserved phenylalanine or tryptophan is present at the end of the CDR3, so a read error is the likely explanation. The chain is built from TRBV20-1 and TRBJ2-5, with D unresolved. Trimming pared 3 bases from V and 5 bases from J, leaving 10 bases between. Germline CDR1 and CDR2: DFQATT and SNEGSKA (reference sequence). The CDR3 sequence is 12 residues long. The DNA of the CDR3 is TGCAGTGCTAGTATCGCCGTGGAGACCCAGTACCTC. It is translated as CSASIAVETQYL.

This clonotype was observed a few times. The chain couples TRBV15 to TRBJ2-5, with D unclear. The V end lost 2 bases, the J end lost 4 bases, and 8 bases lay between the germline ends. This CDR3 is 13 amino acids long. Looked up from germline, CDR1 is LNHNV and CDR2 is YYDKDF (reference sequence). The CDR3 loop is CATSRPPGETQYF. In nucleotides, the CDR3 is TGTGCCACCAGCAGACCGCCGGGAGAGACCCAGTACTTC.

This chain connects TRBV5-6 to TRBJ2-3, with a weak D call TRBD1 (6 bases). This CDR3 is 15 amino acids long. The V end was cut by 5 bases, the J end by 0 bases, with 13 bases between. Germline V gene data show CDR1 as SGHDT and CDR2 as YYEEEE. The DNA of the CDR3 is TGTGCCAGCAGTCCCGATGGGGGCAGCACAGATACGCAGTATTTT. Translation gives CASSPDGGSTDTQYF.

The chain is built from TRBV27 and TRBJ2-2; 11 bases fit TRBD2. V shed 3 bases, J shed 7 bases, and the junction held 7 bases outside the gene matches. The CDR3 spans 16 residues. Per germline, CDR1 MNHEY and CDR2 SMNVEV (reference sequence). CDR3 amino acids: CASSFLAGGNVGELFF. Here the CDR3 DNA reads TGTGCCAGCAGTTTCCTAGCGGGAGGAAATGTCGGGGAGCTGTTTTTT.

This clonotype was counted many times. This chain's CDR3 is CASSLSYGTVSYEQYF. The CDR3 bases are TGTGCCAGCAGTTTGAGCTACGGGACGGTCTCCTACGAGCAGTACTTC. J is TRBJ2-7 and V is TRBV12-3 or TRBV12-4; TRBD1 or TRBD2 may be the D gene (5 bases each). The CDR3 has 16 residues. The ends were cut back, 3 bases at V and 0 bases at J, with 15 bases in the middle.

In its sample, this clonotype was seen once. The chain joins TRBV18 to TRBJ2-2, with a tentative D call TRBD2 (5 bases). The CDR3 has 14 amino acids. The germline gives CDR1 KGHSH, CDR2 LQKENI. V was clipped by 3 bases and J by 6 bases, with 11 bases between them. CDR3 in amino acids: CASSPTDSSGELFF. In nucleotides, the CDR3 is TGTGCCAGCTCACCTACGGACTCCTCCGGGGAGCTGTTTTTT.

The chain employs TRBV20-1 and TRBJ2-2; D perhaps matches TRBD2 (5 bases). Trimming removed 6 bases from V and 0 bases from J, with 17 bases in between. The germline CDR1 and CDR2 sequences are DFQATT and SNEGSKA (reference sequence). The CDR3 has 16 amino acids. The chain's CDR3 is CSAPEALAPNTGELFF. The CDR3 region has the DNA TGCAGTGCCCCCGAGGCTCTAGCACCGAACACCGGGGAGCTGTTTTTT.

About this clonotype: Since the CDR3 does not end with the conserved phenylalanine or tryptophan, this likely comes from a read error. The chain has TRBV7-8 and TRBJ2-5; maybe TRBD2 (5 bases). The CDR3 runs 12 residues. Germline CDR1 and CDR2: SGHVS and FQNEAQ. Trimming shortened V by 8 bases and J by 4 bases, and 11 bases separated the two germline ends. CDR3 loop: CASHRGRETQYL. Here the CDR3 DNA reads TGTGCCAGCCACAGAGGGCGAGAGACCCAGTACCTC.

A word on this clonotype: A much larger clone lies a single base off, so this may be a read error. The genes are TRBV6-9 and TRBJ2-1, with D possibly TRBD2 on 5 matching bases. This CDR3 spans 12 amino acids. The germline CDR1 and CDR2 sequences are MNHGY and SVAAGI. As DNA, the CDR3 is TGCGCCAGCGGTGAGAGGAGGAATGAGCAGTTCTTC. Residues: CASGERRNEQFF.

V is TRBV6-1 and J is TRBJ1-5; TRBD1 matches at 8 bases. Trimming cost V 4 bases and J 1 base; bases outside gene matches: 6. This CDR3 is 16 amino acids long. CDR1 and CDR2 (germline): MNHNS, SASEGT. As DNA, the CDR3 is TGTGCCAGCAGTGGCATACAGGGGGGGAGCAATCAGCCCCAGCATTTT. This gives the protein CASSGIQGGSNQPQHF.